This T cell receptor beta chain emerged from a study of technical replicates of blood from several donors. TCRdb's copy holds only in-frame clones and misses some; the assay was immunoSEQ multiplex PCR. This table has approximately 85,000 clones, 90% to 95% appearing once. The CDR3 loop spans 12 amino acids. With 11 bases removed from V and 3 bases from J, the gap between germline ends came to 14 bases. Germline values: CDR1 SNHLY, CDR2 FYNNEI. The sequence was obtained from a human donor in good health. The sequencing input was T cells isolated from PBMCs. The chain couples TRBV2 to TRBJ2-7, with a weak D call TRBD1 (7 bases). The CDR3 DNA is TGTGCCGGGGAGGACAGGTACTACGAGCAGTACTTC. Protein: CAGEDRYYEQYF. Full variable domain (missing parts from reference TRBV2 and TRBJ2-7): EPEVTQTPSHQVTQMGQEVILRCVPISNHLYFYWYRQILGQKVEFLVSFYNNEISEKSEIFDDQFSVERPDGSNFTLKIRSTKLEDSAMYFCAGEDRYYEQYFGPGTRLTVT.